Shown below are 18 T cell receptor beta chains from a single sample sequenced in a study of blood T cell repertoires in COVID-19 (dated by TCRdb to about 2020). Library preparation was by the immunoSEQ multiplex PCR assay. This immuneACCESS table, as held by TCRdb, lists in-frame sequences with V and J called but not all clones. Of the missing ones, under half trace to an unresolved V gene in checked studies; the others have no known cause. The sample records over 200,000 clones, more than 85% of which are singletons. The top ten hold approximately 2.6% of the sample. Sequences were obtained from peripheral blood. These receptors were taken from a person under 35 with COVID-19, enrolled during active disease.

V and J are TRBV19 and TRBJ2-7, with 10 bases that match TRBD1. The V and J ends lost 0 bases and 5 bases, in that order; junction bases with no gene match: 10. The CDR3 is 17 amino acids. CDR1 is LNHDA and CDR2 is SQIVND in the germline V gene (reference sequence). CDR3 nucleotides: TGTGCCAGTAGTATAGAAAGGGACAGGGGCCCGTTTAACGAGCAGTACTTC. Protein sequence: CASSIERDRGPFNEQYF.

This rearrangement joins TRBV9 to TRBJ2-2; D remains unclear. The CDR3 length is 13 residues. Between the trimmed V and J ends, which lost 5 bases and 0 bases, there was a span of 5 bases. Germline CDR1 reads SGDLS; CDR2 reads YYNGEE. The CDR3 is CASSRANTGELFF. The CDR3 DNA follows: TGTGCCAGCAGTCGAGCGAACACCGGGGAGCTGTTTTTT.

This clone has only one observation. The CDR3 loop reads CASSILDSNEQFF. The CDR3 DNA sequence: TGTGCCAGCAGCATACTAGACTCCAATGAGCAGTTCTTC. The chain uses TRBV9 and TRBJ2-1, with D maybe TRBD2 (5 bases). CDR1 is SGDLS and CDR2 is YYNGEE in the germline V gene. V gave up 4 bases and J gave up 6 bases, with 11 bases separating them. This CDR3 comprises 13 residues.

The chain recombines TRBV27 with TRBJ1-2; TRBD1 might be the D (6 bases). Germline-derived CDR1 and CDR2 are MNHEY and SMNVEV (reference sequence). The CDR3 extends over 16 amino acids. V lost 4 bases and J lost 2, with 17 bases in between. CDR3 bases: TGTGCCAGCAGTTCCAACTTACAGGGTTTGAACTATGGCTACACCTTC. It is translated as CASSSNLQGLNYGYTF.

J is TRBJ1-1 and V is TRBV7-7, with D maybe TRBD1 (5 bases). The ends were cut back, 2 bases at V and 1 base at J, with 17 bases in the middle. Per the germline V gene, CDR1 is SSHAT and CDR2 is FNYEAQ (reference sequence). This CDR3 region has 17 residues. This chain's CDR3 is CASSLSDSFSGNTEAFF. For the CDR3, the DNA is TGTGCCAGCAGCTTAAGTGACAGCTTTTCCGGGAACACTGAAGCTTTCTTT.

This clone appeared a single time. This chain uses TRBV5-1 with TRBJ2-5, with a weak D call TRBD2 (6 bases). The ends were cut back, 4 bases at V and 10 bases at J, with 23 bases in the middle. The CDR3 has 15 amino acids. Germline V CDR1 and CDR2: SGHRS, YFSETQ. The CDR3: CASSPSWGLLVDQYF. The CDR3 DNA reads TGCGCCAGCAGCCCCAGCTGGGGACTCCTCGTCGACCAGTACTTC.

This sequence joins TRBV5-1 and TRBJ1-1; perhaps TRBD1 as D (6 bases). The CDR3 contains 13 residues. The germline V and J ends were trimmed by 4 bases and 4 bases, with 11 bases remaining between them. Germline V lookup: CDR1 SGHRS, CDR2 YFSETQ. CDR3 sequence reads: CASSPTGSTEAFF. Here the CDR3 DNA reads TGCGCCAGCAGCCCTACAGGGAGCACTGAAGCTTTCTTT.

In DNA, the CDR3 is TGTGCCAGCTCACGCGGGGGGGAATCCTACAATGAGCAGTTCTTC. It specifies CASSRGGESYNEQFF. V and J are TRBV18 and TRBJ2-1, with 9 bases that match TRBD2. With 4 bases clipped from V and 1 base from J, the junction kept 2 bases outside the gene matches. The germline CDR1 and CDR2 sequences are KGHSH and LQKENI. This CDR3 is 15 amino acids long.

This chain uses TRBV19 with TRBJ1-6; D is undetermined. The CDR3 length is 15 residues. Germline loops: CDR1 LNHDA, CDR2 SQIVND (reference sequence). Trimming cost V 6 bases and J 0 bases, with 9 bases left between them. CDR3 sequence reads: CASSRESSYNSPLHF. CDR3 bases: TGTGCCAGTAGCCGGGAGAGCTCCTATAATTCACCCCTCCACTTT.

This clone was detected once. This chain links TRBV12-5 with TRBJ2-7; D possibly corresponds to TRBD2 (5 bases). Trimming stripped 6 bases from V and 4 bases from J, with 13 bases between. The CDR3 consists of 13 residues. The germline V gene encodes CDR1 LGHNT and CDR2 FRNRAP. CDR3: CASGTGGLYEQYF. CDR3 sequence (DNA): TGTGCTAGTGGCACCGGAGGATTGTACGAGCAGTACTTC.

The CDR3 DNA sequence: TGTGCCAGCAGCCTTCTGTCCGGGACTAGCGGGAAAAAAGAGACCCAGTACTTC. Its protein product is CASSLLSGTSGKKETQYF. The J gene is TRBJ2-5, the V gene TRBV11-2, with 13 nucleotides matching TRBD2. V dropped 5 bases and J dropped 3; count of bases not matched to a gene: 12. This CDR3 is built from 18 residues. From germline, CDR1 is SGHAT and CDR2 FQNNGV. The whole variable domain, filled in from reference TRBV11-2 and TRBJ2-5, reads EAGVAQSPRYKIIEKRQSVAFWCNPISGHATLYWYQQILGQGPKLLIQFQNNGVVDDSQLPKDRFSAERLKGVDSTLKIQPAKLEDSAVYLCASSLLSGTSGKKETQYFGPGTRLLVL.

The gene calls are TRBV19 and TRBJ2-1, with 8 positions matching TRBD2. Germline trimming cut 11 bases from V and 2 bases from J; bases unmatched to any gene: 11. CDR1 LNHDA and CDR2 SQIVND come from the germline V gene (reference sequence). The CDR3 is 15 amino acids. The CDR3 DNA sequence: TGTGCCCCCTCGGGGGGGAGGGCAACCTACAATGAGCAGTTCTTC. Translating gives CAPSGGRATYNEQFF.

This chain connects TRBV18 to TRBJ2-2; perhaps TRBD2 as D (5 bases). From germline, CDR1 is KGHSH and CDR2 LQKENI. The CDR3 is 16 residues long. Trimming took 2 bases from V and 4 from J, leaving 14 bases between them. As DNA, the CDR3 is TGTGCCAGCTCACCAAGGACCGGGATCGGCACCGGGGAGCTGTTTTTT. It specifies CASSPRTGIGTGELFF.

J is TRBJ1-2 and V is TRBV10-2; maybe TRBD1 (5 bases). The CDR3 spans 12 residues. V was cut by 2 bases and J by 5 bases, with 6 bases left in between. In germline, CDR1 is WSHSY, CDR2 SAAADI. The CDR3 nucleotides are TGCGCCAGCAGTGAGGGGGCGTATGGCTACACCTTC. This encodes CASSEGAYGYTF.

V gene TRBV9 combines with J gene TRBJ1-5, with TRBD1 matching over 7 bases. The CDR3 is 15 amino acids. V shed 3 bases and J 8 bases; nucleotides not matched to a gene: 11. Germline V gene lookup returns CDR1 SGDLS and CDR2 YYNGEE. The CDR3 DNA follows: TGTGCCAGCAGCGGAAGACAGGGACCGGGTGAGCCCCAGCATTTT. This encodes CASSGRQGPGEPQHF.

The chain links TRBV9 to TRBJ2-1, with 8 bases lining up with TRBD2. CDR1 and CDR2 from the germline V gene are SGDLS and YYNGEE. The CDR3 sequence is 16 residues long. After removal of 0 bases from V and 2 bases from J, the junction contained 4 bases not matched to a gene. The CDR3 sequence is CASSVGSGKTYNEQFF. CDR3 nucleotide sequence: TGTGCCAGCAGCGTAGGTAGCGGGAAGACCTACAATGAGCAGTTCTTC.

V gene TRBV5-1 combines with J gene TRBJ2-1, with 11 bases that match TRBD2. Germline values: CDR1 SGHRS, CDR2 YFSETQ. The V segment lost 2 bases and the J segment 8 bases; nucleotides outside the gene matches: 3. This CDR3 region has 14 residues. CDR3 loop: CASSFSGRVDEQFF. CDR3 DNA sequence: TGCGCCAGCAGCTTTAGCGGGAGGGTTGATGAGCAGTTCTTC.

The chain carries TRBV27 and TRBJ2-7, with 7 nucleotides matching TRBD1. With 6 bases clipped from V and 0 bases from J, the junction kept 5 bases outside the gene matches. Germline lookup yields CDR1 MNHEY and CDR2 SMNVEV (reference sequence). This CDR3 has 14 amino acids. CDR3 in DNA: TGTGCCAGCAGCTCAACAGGGGTCTCCTACGAGCAGTACTTC. Its translation is CASSSTGVSYEQYF.